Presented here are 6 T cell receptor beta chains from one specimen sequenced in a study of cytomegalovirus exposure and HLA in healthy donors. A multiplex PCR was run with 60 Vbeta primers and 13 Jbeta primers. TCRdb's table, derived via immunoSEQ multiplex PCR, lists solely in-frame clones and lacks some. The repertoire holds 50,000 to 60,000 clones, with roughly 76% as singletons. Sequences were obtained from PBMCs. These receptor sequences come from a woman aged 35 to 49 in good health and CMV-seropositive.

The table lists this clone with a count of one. The CDR3 loop is CASSLQGRTNEKLFF. The CDR3 DNA is TGTGCCAGCAGCTTACAGGGCCGGACTAATGAAAAACTGTTTTTT. The rearrangement links TRBV7-2 to TRBJ1-4, with D perhaps TRBD1 (5 bases). Looked up from germline, CDR1 is SGHTA and CDR2 is FQGNSA. Trimming took off 2 bases at V and 2 bases at J, with 9 bases between the two ends. The CDR3 is made up of 15 amino acids.

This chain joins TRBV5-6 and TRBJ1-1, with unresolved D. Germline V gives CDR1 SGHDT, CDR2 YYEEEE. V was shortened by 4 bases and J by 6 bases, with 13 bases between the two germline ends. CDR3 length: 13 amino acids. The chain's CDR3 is CASSPRMVAEAFF. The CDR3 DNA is TGTGCCAGCAGCCCGAGGATGGTGGCTGAAGCTTTCTTT.

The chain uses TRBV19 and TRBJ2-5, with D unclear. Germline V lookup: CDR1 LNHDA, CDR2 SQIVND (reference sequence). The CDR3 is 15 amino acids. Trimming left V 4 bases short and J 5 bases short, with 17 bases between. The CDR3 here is CASSKGSRSDETQYF. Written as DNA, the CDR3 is TGTGCCAGTAGTAAAGGTTCCAGGTCAGATGAGACCCAGTACTTC. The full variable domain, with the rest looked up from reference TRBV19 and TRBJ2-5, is DGGITQSPKYLFRKEGQNVTLSCEQNLNHDAMYWYRQDPGQGLRLIYYSQIVNDFQKGDIAEGYSVSREKKESFPLTVTSAQKNPTAFYLCASSKGSRSDETQYFGPGTRLLVL.

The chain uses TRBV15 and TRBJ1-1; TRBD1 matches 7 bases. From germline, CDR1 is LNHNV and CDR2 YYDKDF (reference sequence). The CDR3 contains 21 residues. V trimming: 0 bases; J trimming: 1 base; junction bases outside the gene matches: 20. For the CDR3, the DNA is TGTGCCACCAGCAGAGAAAGAGTATCTTATCCCCCGGGACAGAGGAACACTGAAGCTTTCTTT. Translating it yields CATSRERVSYPPGQRNTEAFF.

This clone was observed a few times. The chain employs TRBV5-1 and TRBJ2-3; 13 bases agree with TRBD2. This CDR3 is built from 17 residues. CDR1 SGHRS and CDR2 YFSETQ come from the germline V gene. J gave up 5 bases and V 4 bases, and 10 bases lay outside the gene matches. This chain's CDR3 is CASSPGGTSGARDTQYF. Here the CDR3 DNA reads TGCGCCAGCAGCCCTGGAGGGACTAGCGGGGCGCGAGATACGCAGTATTTT.

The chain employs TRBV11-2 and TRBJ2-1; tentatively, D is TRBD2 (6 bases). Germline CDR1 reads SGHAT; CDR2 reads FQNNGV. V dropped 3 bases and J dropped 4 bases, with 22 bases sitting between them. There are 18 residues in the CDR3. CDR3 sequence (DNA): TGTGCCAGCAGCTTCCGGGGTAGCGGCGACCCGGGATACAATGAGCAGTTCTTC. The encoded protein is CASSFRGSGDPGYNEQFF.